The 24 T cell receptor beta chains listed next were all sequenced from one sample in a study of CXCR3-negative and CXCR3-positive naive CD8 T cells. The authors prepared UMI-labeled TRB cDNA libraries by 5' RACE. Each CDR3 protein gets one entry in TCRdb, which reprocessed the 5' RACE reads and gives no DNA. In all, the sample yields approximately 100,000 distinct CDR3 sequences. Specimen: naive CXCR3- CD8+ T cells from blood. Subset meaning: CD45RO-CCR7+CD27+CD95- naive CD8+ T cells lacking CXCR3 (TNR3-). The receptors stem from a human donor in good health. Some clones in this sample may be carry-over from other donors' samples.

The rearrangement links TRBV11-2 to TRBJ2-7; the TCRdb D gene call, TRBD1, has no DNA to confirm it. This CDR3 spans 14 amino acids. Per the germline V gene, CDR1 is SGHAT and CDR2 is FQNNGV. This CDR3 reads CASSASTGSYEQYF.

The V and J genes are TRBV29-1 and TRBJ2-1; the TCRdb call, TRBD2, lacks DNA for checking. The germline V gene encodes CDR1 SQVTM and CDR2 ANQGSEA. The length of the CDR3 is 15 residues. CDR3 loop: CSVDWWQGGSDEQFF.

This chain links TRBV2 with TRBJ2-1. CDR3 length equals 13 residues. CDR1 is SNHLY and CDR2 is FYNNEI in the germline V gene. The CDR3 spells CAYSPTAFNEQFF.

CDR3 sequence: CASGSVRQPQHF. The chain is built from TRBV12-5 and TRBJ1-5. This CDR3 comprises 12 residues. Germline lookup yields CDR1 LGHNT and CDR2 FRNRAP.

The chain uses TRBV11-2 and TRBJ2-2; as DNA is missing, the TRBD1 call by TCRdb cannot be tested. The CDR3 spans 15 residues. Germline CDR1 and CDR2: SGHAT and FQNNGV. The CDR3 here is CASNMGRWETGELFF.

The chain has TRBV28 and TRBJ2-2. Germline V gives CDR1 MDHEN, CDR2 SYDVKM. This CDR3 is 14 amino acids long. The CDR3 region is CASTFGSNTGELFF.

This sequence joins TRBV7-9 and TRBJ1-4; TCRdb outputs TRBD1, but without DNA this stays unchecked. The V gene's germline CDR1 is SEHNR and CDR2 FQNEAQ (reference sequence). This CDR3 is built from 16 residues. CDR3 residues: CASSLAEDRTNEKLFF.

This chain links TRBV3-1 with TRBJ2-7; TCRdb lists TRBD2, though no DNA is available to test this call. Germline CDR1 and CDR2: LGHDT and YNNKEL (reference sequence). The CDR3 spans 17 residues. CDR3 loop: CASSQELGDKGTYEQYF.

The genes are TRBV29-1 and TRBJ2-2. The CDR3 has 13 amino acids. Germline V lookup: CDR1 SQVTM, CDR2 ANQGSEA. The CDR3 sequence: CSAGGANTGELFF.

The CDR3 is CASSFRRENSYEQYF. The genes are TRBV27 and TRBJ2-7; TCRdb selects TRBD2, and the lack of DNA leaves this call unchecked. CDR1 and CDR2 from the germline V gene are MNHEY and SMNVEV (reference sequence). CDR3 size: 15 residues.

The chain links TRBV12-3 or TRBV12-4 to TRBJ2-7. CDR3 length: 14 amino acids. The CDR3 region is CASSLAHPDYEQYF.

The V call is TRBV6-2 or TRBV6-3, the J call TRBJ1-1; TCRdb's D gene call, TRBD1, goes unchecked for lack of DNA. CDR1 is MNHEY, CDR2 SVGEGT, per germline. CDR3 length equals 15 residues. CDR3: CASSRRGQPNTEAFF.

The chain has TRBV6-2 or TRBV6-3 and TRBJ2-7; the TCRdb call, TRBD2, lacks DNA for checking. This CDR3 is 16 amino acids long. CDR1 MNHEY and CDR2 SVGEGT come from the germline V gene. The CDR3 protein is CASSVSSGWSSYEQYF.

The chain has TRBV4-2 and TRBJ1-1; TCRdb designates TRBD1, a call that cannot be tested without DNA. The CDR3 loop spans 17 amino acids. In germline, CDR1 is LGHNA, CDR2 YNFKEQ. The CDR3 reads CASSQDRQGAGLWAAFF.

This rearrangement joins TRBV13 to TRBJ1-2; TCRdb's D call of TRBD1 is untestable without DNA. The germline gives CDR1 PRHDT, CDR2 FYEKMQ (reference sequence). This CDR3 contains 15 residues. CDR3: CASSLWADSNYGYTF.

The CDR3 reads CASSYDRGNEQFF. The chain links TRBV12-3 or TRBV12-4 to TRBJ2-1; TCRdb's assignment of TRBD1 cannot be checked, as there is no DNA. The CDR3 is made up of 13 amino acids.

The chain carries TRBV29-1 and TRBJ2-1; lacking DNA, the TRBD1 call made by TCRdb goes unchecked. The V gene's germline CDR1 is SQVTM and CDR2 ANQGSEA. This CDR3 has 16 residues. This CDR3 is CSVPRTGASSYNEQFF.

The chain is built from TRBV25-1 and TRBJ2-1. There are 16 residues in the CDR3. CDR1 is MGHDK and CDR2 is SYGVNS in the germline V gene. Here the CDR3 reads CASRDSYPSSYNEQFF.

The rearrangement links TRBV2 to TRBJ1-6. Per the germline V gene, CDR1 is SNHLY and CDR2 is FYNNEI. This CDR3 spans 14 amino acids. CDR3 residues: CASSDGGPGSPLHF.

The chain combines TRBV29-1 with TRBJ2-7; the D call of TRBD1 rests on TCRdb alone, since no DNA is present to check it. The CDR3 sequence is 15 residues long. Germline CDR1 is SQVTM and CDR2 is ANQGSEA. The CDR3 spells CSVEGLAEEPYEQYF.

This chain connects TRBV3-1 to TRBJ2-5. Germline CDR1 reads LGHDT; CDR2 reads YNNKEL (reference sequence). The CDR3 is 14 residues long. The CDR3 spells CASSQDFGRETQYF.

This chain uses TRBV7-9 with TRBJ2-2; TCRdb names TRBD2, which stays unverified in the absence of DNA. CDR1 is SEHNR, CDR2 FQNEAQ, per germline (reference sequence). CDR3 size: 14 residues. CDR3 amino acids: CASARDANTGELFF.

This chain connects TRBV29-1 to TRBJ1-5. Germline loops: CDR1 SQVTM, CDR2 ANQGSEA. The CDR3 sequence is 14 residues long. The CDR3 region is CSVEVGGGDQPQHF.

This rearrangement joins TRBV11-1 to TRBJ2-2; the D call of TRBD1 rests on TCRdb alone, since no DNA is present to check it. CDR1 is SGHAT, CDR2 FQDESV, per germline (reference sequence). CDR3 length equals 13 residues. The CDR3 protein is CASGRTTTGELFF.